This T cell receptor (beta chain) was sequenced for a study of T cell clones after liver transplantation. Overall study findings and caveats: Donor-reactive sequences fell more than third party-reactive ones, suggesting partial deletion.

Regarding this clone: Its antigen is undetermined.

Clones were sequenced by immunoSEQ multiplex PCR, and TCRdb holds only the in-frame ones, with some missing. The table shows over 45,000 clones, with roughly 71% occurring only once. CDR3 size: 14 residues. This specimen consisted of CD4+ T cells from blood, obtained around 54 months after liver transplant. The receptor's source is a human patient who received a liver transplant. Some T cells may arise from the graft donor. The genes are TRBV21-1 and TRBJ2-1; the D segment call TRBD2 is taken from the table without a DNA check. TRBV21-1 counts as a pseudogene. The CDR3 loop is CASRGASVNNEQFF. In nucleotides, the CDR3 is TGTGCCAGCCGAGGGGCTAGCGTAAACAATGAGCAGTTCTTC.